What follows are 12 T cell receptor beta chains derived from one specimen sequenced in a study of response to subunit inactivated influenza vaccine. Each CDR3 protein is one row after TCRdb ran MiXCR on the RT-PCR reads. Here the sample spans 590,000 or so distinct CDR3 sequences, approximately 15% being singletons. The sample in question was PBMCs from blood, obtained approximately 15 days before vaccination. The source is a man over 45 who received an inactivated influenza vaccine.

This clonotype was picked up many times. The rearrangement joins TRBV7-8 to TRBJ2-1; D tentatively fits TRBD1 or TRBD2 (7 bases each). V lost 5 bases and J 1 base, leaving 15 bases between the germline ends. This CDR3 comprises 16 residues. The germline gives CDR1 SGHVS, CDR2 FQNEAQ. CDR3 in amino acids: CASSLGTAGSYNEQFF. CDR3 nucleotide sequence: TGTGCCAGCAGCCTAGGGACAGCGGGGTCCTACAATGAGCAGTTCTTC.

This chain uses TRBV20-1 with TRBJ1-6; D may be TRBD1 (5 bases). Trimming left V 6 bases short and J 7 bases short, with 13 bases between. The CDR3 totals 13 residues. In germline, CDR1 is DFQATT, CDR2 SNEGSKA (reference sequence). CDR3: CSARQGINSPLHF. CDR3 bases: TGCAGTGCCAGGCAGGGAATCAATTCACCCCTCCACTTT.

This clonotype was seen more than once but under ten times. The rearrangement links TRBV4-2 to TRBJ1-4; 11 bases match TRBD1. The CDR3 covers 17 residues. CDR1 is LGHNA and CDR2 is YNFKEQ in the germline V gene. Trimming cost V 2 bases and J 8 bases; bases outside gene matches: 10. CDR3 region: CASSQPGQGGTGEKLFF. Written as DNA, the CDR3 is TGTGCCAGCAGCCAACCGGGACAGGGGGGGACAGGCGAAAAACTGTTTTTT.

This clonotype came up a few times. This chain links TRBV5-1 with TRBJ2-1, with TRBD2 matching over 13 bases. J was trimmed by 9 bases and V by 0 bases; bases with no gene match: 3. CDR3 length: 15 amino acids. CDR1 SGHRS and CDR2 YFSETQ come from the germline V gene. CDR3 residues: CASSLELAGGVEQFF. CDR3 DNA sequence: TGCGCCAGCAGCTTGGAACTAGCGGGAGGGGTTGAGCAGTTCTTC.

The table lists this clonotype with a few counts. The chain couples TRBV30 to TRBJ2-3, with D perhaps TRBD2 (5 bases). Trimming took off 0 bases at V and 6 bases at J, with 10 bases between the two ends. The germline V gene has CDR1 GTSNPN and CDR2 SVGIG (reference sequence). There are 13 residues in the CDR3. The CDR3 spells CAWSVEGPDTQYF. The DNA for the CDR3 is TGTGCCTGGAGTGTCGAGGGCCCGGATACGCAGTATTTT.

V and J are TRBV7-9 and TRBJ2-3, with a weak D call TRBD2 (5 bases). This CDR3 region has 17 residues. Germline V CDR1 and CDR2: SEHNR, FQNEAQ (reference sequence). V lost 4 bases, J lost 0 bases, and 17 bases lay in between. The CDR3 DNA sequence: TGTGCCAGCAGCTCAATCCTGAGGGAGTGGAGCACAGATACGCAGTATTTT. This codes for CASSSILREWSTDTQYF. Full variable domain (missing parts from reference TRBV7-9 and TRBJ2-3): DTGVSQNPRHKITKRGQNVTFRCDPISEHNRLYWYRQTLGQGPEFLTYFQNEAQLEKSRLLSDRFSAERPKGSFSTLEIQRTEQGDSAMYLCASSSILREWSTDTQYFGPGTRLTVL.

This chain joins TRBV20-1 and TRBJ2-3, with 12 bases matching TRBD1. Germline V gives CDR1 DFQATT, CDR2 SNEGSKA (reference sequence). CDR3 length: 14 residues. V dropped 5 bases and J dropped 4; count of bases not matched to a gene: 4. The chain's CDR3 is CSADGTGGADTQYF. For the CDR3, the DNA is TGCAGTGCTGATGGGACAGGGGGCGCAGATACGCAGTATTTT.

J is TRBJ2-7 and V is TRBV12-3 or TRBV12-4, with 9 bases aligning to TRBD1. The junction had 5 bases not matched to a gene; V was cut back by 5 bases and J by 3 bases. The CDR3 spans 14 residues. In DNA form, the CDR3 reads TGTGCCAGCAGTCCGGACAGGGGTGGCTACGAGCAGTACTTC. It encodes CASSPDRGGYEQYF.

The chain links TRBV5-1 to TRBJ2-1; D possibly matches TRBD1 or TRBD2 (5 bases each). Germline V gives CDR1 SGHRS, CDR2 YFSETQ. V shed 0 bases and J shed 6 bases, with 13 bases lying between them. The CDR3 has 15 amino acids. The CDR3 protein is CASSLVGDRSNEQFF. CDR3 coding DNA: TGCGCCAGCAGCTTGGTGGGGGATCGAAGCAATGAGCAGTTCTTC.

The chain links TRBV6-1 to TRBJ2-7; D is perhaps TRBD1 (5 bases). There are 15 residues in the CDR3. Germline CDR1 MNHNS, CDR2 SASEGT. V lost 1 base and J 3 bases, leaving 13 bases between the germline ends. In DNA form, the CDR3 reads TGTGCCAGCAGTGAAGGGGCAGGGTGGTTCTACGAGCAGTACTTC. Translating gives CASSEGAGWFYEQYF.

About this clonotype: A much larger clone is a single base away; this may be a read error. CDR3 amino acids: CASSGRFTDTQYF. In nucleotides, the CDR3 is TGTGCCAGCAGCGGGAGGTTTACAGATACGCAGTATTTT. The V gene is TRBV28, the J gene TRBJ2-3; 7 positions match TRBD2. V shed 6 bases, J shed 3 bases, and the junction held 3 bases outside the gene matches. The CDR3 loop spans 13 amino acids. Germline CDR1 is MDHEN and CDR2 is SYDVKM.

The sample holds a few counts of this clonotype. The CDR3 sequence: CASSADRLMNTEAFF. Here the CDR3 DNA reads TGTGCCAGCAGCGCCGACAGGTTGATGAACACTGAAGCTTTCTTT. The chain recombines TRBV9 with TRBJ1-1, with D perhaps matching TRBD1 (6 bases). Trimming pared 3 bases from V and 0 bases from J, leaving 12 bases between. This CDR3 region has 15 residues. Germline V gives CDR1 SGDLS, CDR2 YYNGEE.